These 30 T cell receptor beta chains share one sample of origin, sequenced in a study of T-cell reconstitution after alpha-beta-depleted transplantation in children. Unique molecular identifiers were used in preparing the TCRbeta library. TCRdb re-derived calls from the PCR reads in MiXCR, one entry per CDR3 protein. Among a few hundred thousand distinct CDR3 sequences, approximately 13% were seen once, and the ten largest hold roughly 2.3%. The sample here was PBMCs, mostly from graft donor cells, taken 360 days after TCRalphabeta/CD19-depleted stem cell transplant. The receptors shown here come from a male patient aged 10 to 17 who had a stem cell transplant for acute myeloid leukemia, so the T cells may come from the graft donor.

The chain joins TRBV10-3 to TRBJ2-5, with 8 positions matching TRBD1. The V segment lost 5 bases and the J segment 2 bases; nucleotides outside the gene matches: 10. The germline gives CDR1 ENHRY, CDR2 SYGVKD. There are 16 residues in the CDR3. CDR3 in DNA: TGTGCCATCAGTTTAACTTCCGGGACAGGACAAGAGACCCAGTACTTC. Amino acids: CAISLTSGTGQETQYF.

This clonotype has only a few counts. The CDR3 region is CATSGPTVVSYNEQFF. The CDR3 DNA reads TGTGCCACCAGTGGGCCGACAGTTGTCTCCTACAATGAGCAGTTCTTC. The rearrangement uses TRBV24-1 and TRBJ2-1, with D tentatively TRBD1 (5 bases). CDR1 and CDR2 from the germline V gene are KGHDR and SFDVKD. The V gene lost 5 bases and the J gene lost 0 bases, with 13 bases spanning the gap. This CDR3 comprises 16 residues.

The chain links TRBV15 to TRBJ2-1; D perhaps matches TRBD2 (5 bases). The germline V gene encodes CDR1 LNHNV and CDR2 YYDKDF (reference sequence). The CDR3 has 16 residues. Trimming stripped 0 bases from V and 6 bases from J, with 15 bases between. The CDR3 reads CATSRESGLAGNEQFF. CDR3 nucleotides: TGTGCCACCAGCAGAGAATCGGGCCTAGCTGGCAATGAGCAGTTCTTC.

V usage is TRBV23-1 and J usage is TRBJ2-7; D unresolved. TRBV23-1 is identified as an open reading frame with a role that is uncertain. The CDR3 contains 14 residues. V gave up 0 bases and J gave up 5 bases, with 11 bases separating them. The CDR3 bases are TGCGCCAGCAGTCAATCGATTCGGCAGAACGAGCAGTACTTC. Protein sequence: CASSQSIRQNEQYF.

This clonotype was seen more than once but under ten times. The CDR3 nucleotides are TGCAGTGGGACTAGCGGGAGGGCCGCGCAGTTCTTC. Translating it yields CSGTSGRAAQFF. V usage is TRBV20-1 and J usage is TRBJ2-1; 15 bases are a match to TRBD2. The V gene end was trimmed by 7 bases and the J gene end by 12 bases; junction bases not matched to a gene: 4. Germline V gene lookup returns CDR1 DFQATT and CDR2 SNEGSKA (reference sequence). The CDR3 extends over 12 amino acids.

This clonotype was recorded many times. CDR3 in amino acids: CASSFPRTSGSATDTQYF. The DNA for the CDR3 is TGTGCCAGCAGTTTTCCCCGGACTAGCGGGTCCGCCACAGATACGCAGTATTTT. The chain employs TRBV28 and TRBJ2-3; 11 nucleotides line up with TRBD2. The CDR3 sequence is 18 residues long. Germline V gene lookup returns CDR1 MDHEN and CDR2 SYDVKM. V lost 3 bases to trimming and J lost 2 bases; unmatched junction nucleotides: 10. The full variable domain, with the rest looked up from reference TRBV28 and TRBJ2-3, is DVKVTQSSRYLVKRTGEKVFLECVQDMDHENMFWYRQDPGLGLRLIYFSYDVKMKEKGDIPEGYSVSREKKERFSLILESASTNQTSMYLCASSFPRTSGSATDTQYFGPGTRLTVL.

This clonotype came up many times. The CDR3 nucleotides read TGTGCCAGCAGTTTAGCGGCGACTAGCGGGAGGGCAAGGGGTGAGCAGTTCTTC. The encoded protein is CASSLAATSGRARGEQFF. The chain links TRBV28 to TRBJ2-1; 14 bases are a match to TRBD2. The CDR3 runs to 18 residues. Germline V gives CDR1 MDHEN, CDR2 SYDVKM. The V and J ends lost 2 bases and 9 bases, in that order; junction bases with no gene match: 12.

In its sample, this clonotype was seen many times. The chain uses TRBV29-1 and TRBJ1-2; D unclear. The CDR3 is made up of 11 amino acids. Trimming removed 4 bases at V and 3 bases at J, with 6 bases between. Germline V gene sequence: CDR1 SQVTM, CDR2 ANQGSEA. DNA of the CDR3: TGCAGCGTTGGGGTTTACTATGGCTACACCTTC. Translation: CSVGVYYGYTF.

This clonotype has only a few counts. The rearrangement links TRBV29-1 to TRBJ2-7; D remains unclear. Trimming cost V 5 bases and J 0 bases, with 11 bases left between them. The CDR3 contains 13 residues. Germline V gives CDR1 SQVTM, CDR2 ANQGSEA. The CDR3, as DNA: TGCAGCGTTAATCTGGGCGACTCCTACGAGCAGTACTTC. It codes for CSVNLGDSYEQYF.

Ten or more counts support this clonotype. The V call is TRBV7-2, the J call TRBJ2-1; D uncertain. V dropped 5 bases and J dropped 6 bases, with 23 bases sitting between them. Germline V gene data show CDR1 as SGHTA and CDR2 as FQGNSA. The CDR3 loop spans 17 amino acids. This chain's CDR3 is CASSPADLSSYPNEQFF. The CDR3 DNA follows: TGTGCCAGCAGCCCCGCTGATTTATCTAGTTACCCCAATGAGCAGTTCTTC.

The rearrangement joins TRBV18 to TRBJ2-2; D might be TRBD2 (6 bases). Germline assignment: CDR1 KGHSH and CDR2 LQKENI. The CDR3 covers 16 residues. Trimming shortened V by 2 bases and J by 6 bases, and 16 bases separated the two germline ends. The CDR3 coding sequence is TGTGCCAGCTCACCAGTTCCGGGGGAGTTGTCCGGGGAGCTGTTTTTT. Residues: CASSPVPGELSGELFF. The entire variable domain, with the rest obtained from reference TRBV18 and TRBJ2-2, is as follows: NAGVMQNPRHLVRRRGQEARLRCSPMKGHSHVYWYRQLPEEGLKFMVYLQKENIIDESGMPKERFSAEFPKEGPSILRIQQVVRGDSAAYFCASSPVPGELSGELFFGEGSRLTVL.

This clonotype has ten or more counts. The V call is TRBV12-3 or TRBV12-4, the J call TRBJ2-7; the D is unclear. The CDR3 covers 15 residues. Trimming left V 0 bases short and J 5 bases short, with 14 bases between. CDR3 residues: CASSLAGYVSHEQYF. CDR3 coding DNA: TGTGCCAGCAGTTTAGCAGGATATGTCAGCCACGAGCAGTACTTC.

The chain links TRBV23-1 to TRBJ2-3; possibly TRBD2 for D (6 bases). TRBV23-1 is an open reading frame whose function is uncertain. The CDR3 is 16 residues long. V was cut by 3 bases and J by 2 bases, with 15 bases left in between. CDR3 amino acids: CASSHDRERHTDTQYF. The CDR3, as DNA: TGCGCCAGCAGTCATGACCGGGAGCGACACACAGATACGCAGTATTTT.

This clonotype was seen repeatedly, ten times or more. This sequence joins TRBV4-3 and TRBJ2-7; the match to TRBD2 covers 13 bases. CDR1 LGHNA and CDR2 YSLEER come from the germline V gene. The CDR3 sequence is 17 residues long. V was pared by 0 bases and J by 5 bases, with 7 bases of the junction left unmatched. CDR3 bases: TGCGCCAGCAGCCAAGATCGACTAGCGGGAGGAATGAACGAGCAGTACTTC. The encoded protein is CASSQDRLAGGMNEQYF.

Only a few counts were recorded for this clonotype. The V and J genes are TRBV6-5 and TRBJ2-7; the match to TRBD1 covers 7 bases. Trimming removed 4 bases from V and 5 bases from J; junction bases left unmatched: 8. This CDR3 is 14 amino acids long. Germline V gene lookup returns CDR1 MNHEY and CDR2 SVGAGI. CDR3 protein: CASSSPMTGHEQYF. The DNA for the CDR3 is TGTGCCAGCAGTTCCCCCATGACAGGGCACGAGCAGTACTTC.

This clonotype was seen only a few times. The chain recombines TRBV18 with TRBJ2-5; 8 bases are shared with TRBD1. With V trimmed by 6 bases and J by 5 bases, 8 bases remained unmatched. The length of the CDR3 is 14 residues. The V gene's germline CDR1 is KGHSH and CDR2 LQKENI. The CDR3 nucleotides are TGTGCCAGCTCTTCGACAGGGGCCGGGGAGACCCAGTACTTC. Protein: CASSSTGAGETQYF.

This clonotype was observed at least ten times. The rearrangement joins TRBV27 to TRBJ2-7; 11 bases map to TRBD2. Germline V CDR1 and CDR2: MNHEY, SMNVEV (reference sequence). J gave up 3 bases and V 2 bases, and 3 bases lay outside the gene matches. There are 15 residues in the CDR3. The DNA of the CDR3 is TGTGCCAGCAGTTTAATGGGACTAGCGGTCTACGAGCAGTACTTC. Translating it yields CASSLMGLAVYEQYF.

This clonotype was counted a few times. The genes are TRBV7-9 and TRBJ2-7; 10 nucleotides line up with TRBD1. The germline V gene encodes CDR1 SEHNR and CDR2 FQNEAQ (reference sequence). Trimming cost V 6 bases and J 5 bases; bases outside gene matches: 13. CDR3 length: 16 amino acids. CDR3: CASRSSRDRGRDEQYF. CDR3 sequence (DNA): TGTGCCAGCAGATCCTCCCGGGACAGGGGTCGGGACGAGCAGTACTTC.

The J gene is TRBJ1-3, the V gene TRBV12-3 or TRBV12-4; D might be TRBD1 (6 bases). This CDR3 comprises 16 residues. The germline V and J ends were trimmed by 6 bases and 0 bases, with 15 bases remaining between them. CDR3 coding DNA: TGTGCCAGCAGCGCCCCCCGACAGGACTCTGGAAACACCATATATTTT. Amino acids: CASSAPRQDSGNTIYF.

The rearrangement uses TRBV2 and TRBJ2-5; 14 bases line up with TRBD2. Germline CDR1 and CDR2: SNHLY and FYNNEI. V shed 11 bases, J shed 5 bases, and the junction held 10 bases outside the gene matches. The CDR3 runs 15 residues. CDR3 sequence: CACPGLAGEVETQYF. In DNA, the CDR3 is TGTGCCTGCCCGGGACTAGCGGGAGAGGTCGAGACCCAGTACTTC. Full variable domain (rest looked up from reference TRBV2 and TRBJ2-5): EPEVTQTPSHQVTQMGQEVILRCVPISNHLYFYWYRQILGQKVEFLVSFYNNEISEKSEIFDDQFSVERPDGSNFTLKIRSTKLEDSAMYFCACPGLAGEVETQYFGPGTRLLVL.

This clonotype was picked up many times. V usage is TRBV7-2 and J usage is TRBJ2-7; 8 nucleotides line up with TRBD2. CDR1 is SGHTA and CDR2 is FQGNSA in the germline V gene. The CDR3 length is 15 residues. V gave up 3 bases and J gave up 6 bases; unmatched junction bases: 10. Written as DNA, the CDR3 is TGTGCCAGCAGCTTTTATGCAGCGGGAGCCTCCGAGCAGTACTTC. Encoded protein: CASSFYAAGASEQYF.

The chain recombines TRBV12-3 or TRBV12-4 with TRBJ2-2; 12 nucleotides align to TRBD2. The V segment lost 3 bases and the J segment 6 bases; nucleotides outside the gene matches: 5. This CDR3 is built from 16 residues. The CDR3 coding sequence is TGTGCCAGCAGTTTGTTGCTAGCGGGAGGGGCCGGGGAGCTGTTTTTT. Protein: CASSLLLAGGAGELFF.

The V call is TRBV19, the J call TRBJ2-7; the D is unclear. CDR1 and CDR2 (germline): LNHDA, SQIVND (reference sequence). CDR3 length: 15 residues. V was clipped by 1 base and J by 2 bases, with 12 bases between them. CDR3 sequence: CASSIALAVPYEQYF. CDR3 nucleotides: TGTGCCAGTAGTATAGCCTTGGCGGTTCCCTACGAGCAGTACTTC. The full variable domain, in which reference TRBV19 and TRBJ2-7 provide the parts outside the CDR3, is DGGITQSPKYLFRKEGQNVTLSCEQNLNHDAMYWYRQDPGQGLRLIYYSQIVNDFQKGDIAEGYSVSREKKESFPLTVTSAQKNPTAFYLCASSIALAVPYEQYFGPGTRLTVT.

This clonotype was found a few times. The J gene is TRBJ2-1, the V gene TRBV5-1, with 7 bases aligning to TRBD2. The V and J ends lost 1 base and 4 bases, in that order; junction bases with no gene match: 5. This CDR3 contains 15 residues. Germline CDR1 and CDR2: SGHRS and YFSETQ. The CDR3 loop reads CASSLTSVLYNEQFF. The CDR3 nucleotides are TGCGCCAGCAGCTTGACTAGCGTTCTTTACAATGAGCAGTTCTTC.

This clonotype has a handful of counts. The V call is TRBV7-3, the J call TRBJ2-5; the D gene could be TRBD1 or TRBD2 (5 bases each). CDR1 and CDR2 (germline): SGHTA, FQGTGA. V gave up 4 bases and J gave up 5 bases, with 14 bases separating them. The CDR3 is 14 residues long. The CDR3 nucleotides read TGTGCCAGCAGCTCCCCCGGGGCCCCGGAGACCCAGTACTTC. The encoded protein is CASSSPGAPETQYF.

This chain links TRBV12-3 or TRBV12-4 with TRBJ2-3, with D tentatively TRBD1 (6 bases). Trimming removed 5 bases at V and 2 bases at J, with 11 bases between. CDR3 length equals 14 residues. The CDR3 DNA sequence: TGTGCCAGCAGTACGCACAGGGTCACAGATACGCAGTATTTT. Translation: CASSTHRVTDTQYF.

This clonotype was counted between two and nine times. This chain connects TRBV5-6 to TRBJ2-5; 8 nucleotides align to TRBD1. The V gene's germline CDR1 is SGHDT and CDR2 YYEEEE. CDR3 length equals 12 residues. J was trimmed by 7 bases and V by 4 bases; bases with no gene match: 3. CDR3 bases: TGTGCCAGCAGCCAGGGGGCAGGGACCCAGTACTTC. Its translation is CASSQGAGTQYF.

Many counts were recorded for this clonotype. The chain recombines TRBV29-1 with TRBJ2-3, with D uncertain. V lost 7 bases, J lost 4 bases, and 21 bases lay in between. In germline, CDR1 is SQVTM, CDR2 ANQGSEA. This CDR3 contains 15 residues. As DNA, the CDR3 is TGCAGCGCCTCATCACGGCCTCTCCCAGCAGATACGCAGTATTTT. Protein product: CSASSRPLPADTQYF.

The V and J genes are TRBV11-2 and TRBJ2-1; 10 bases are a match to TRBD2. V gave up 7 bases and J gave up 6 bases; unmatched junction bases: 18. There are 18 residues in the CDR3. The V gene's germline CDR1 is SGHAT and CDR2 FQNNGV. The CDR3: CASIALPKREGLGNEQFF. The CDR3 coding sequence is TGTGCCAGCATCGCCCTGCCAAAGCGGGAGGGCCTCGGCAATGAGCAGTTCTTC.

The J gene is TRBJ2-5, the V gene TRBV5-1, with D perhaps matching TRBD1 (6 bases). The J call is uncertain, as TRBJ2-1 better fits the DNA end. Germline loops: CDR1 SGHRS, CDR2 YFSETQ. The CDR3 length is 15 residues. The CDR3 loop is CASSLARGRQETQFF. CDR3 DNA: TGCGCCAGCAGCTTGGCCAGGGGACGGCAAGAGACCCAGTTCTTC.